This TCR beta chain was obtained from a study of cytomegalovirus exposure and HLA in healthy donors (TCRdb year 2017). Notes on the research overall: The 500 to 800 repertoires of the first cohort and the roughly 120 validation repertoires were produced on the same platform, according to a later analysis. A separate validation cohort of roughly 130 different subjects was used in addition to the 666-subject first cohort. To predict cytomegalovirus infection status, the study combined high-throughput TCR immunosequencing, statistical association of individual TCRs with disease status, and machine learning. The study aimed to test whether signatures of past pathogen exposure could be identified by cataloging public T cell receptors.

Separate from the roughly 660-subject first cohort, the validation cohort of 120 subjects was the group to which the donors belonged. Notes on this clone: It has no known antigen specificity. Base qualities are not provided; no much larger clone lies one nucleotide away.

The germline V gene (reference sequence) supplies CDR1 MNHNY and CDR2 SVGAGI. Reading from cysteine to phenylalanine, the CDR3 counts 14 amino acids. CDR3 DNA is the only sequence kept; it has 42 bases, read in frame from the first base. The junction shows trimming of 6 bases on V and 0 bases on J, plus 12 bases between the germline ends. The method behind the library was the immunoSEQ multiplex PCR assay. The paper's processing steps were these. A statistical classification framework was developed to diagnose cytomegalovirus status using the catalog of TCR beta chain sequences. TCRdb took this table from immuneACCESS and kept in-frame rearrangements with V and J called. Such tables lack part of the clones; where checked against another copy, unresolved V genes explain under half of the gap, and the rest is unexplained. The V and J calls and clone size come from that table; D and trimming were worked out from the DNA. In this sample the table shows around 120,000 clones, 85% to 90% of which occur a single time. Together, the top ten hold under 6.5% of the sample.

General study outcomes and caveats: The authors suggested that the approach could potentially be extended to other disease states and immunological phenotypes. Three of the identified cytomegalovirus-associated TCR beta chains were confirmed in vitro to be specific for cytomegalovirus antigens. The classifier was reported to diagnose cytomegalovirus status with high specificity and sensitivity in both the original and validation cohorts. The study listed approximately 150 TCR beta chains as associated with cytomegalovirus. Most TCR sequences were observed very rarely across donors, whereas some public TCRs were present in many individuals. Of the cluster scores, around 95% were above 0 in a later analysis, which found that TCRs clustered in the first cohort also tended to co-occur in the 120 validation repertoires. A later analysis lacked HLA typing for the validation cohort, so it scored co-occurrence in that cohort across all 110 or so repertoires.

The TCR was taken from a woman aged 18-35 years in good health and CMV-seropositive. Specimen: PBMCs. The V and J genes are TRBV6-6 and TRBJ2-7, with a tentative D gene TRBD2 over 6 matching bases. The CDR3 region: CASSRDGSSYEQYF. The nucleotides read TGTGCCAGCAGCCGGGACGGGAGCTCCTACGAGCAGTACTTC.